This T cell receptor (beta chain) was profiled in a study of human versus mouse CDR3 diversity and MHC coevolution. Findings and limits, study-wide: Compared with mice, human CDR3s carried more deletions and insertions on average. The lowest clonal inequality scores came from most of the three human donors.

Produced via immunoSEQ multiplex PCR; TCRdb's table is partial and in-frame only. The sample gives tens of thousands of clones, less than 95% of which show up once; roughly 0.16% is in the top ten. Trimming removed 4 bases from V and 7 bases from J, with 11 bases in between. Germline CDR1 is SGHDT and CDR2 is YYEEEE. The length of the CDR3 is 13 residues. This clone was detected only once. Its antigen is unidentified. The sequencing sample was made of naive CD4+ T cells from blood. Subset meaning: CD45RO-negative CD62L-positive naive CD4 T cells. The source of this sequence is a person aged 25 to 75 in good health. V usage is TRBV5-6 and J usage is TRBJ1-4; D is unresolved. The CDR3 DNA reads TGTGCCAGCAGCCGTACCAGTTTTGAAAAACTGTTTTTT. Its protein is CASSRTSFEKLFF.